This TCR beta chain came from a study of CD8 T cells in Susac syndrome. In the case of this clonotype: Its antigen is unknown.

The sequenced target, TCR beta, came from blood CD8+ and CD4+ T cells. Study results and caveats: As the study acknowledged, the number of individuals in its TCR sequencing and HLA analysis was relatively small.

Reverse transcription of about 0.45 to 1 ug RNA was performed with random hexamers. By means of immunoSEQ multiplex PCR, TCR beta CDR3 spanning 54 Vbeta and 13 Jbeta underwent amplification. TCRdb fed the immunoSEQ multiplex PCR reads into MiXCR, producing one record per CDR3 protein. The repertoire has 100,000 to 150,000 distinct CDR3 sequences, around 94% of them found once; the top ten carry over 0.07%. Sequencing was performed on CD4+ T cells from PBMCs. This TCR was recovered from a human donor in good health.

The CDR3 region is CASSPTGILYNEQFF. DNA of the CDR3: TGTGCCAGCAGTCCTACAGGGATCCTCTACAATGAGCAGTTCTTC. J is TRBJ2-1 and V is TRBV12-3 or TRBV12-4; tentatively, D is TRBD1 (6 bases). This CDR3 comprises 15 residues. V was shortened by 5 bases and J by 3 bases, with 14 bases between the two germline ends.